This TCR beta chain came from a study of blood T cell repertoires in COVID-19. V lost 1 base and J lost 7; bases outside the gene matches: 14. The CDR3 length is 18 residues. In germline, CDR1 is MNHEY, CDR2 SVGEGT. Using immunoSEQ multiplex PCR, the repertoire was profiled, and TCRdb retains in-frame clones only, with some absent. The sample holds about 120,000 clones; about four fifths are singletons and the top ten take roughly 4.3%. The source of this sequence is a woman aged 80 or over with acute or convalescent COVID-19. The V and J genes are TRBV6-2 or TRBV6-3 and TRBJ2-1; TRBD2 matches at 9 bases. The sample consisted of peripheral blood. CDR3 residues: CASSYLYAGTSWRNEQFF. CDR3 bases: TGTGCCAGCAGTTACTTATATGCCGGGACTAGCTGGAGGAATGAGCAGTTCTTC.